Following are 17 T cell receptor beta chains from one sample sequenced in a study of tumor-infiltrating lymphocytes in primary liver carcinoma. Germline DNA was also extracted, and blood RNA derived from unsorted whole blood. Total RNA (approximately 450 ng) served as template for TCR beta cDNA synthesis primed by a constant-region primer. Three nested multiplex PCR rounds, a slightly modified ARM-PCR, produced the libraries for TCR beta. Forward primers for TRBV1-TRBV30 and a C-beta reverse primer served the first two PCR rounds, at roughly 10 cycles each. TCRdb re-analysed the multiplex PCR reads in MiXCR, keeping a single row per CDR3 protein. The profile shows approximately 300,000 distinct CDR3 sequences, 50% to 70% of them singletons. The specimen was peripheral blood. The receptors here all came from a man aged 35-49 years with primary liver carcinoma and hepatitis B virus infection.

On this clonotype itself: A much larger clone differs from this one at a single base, so this may be a read error. The chain is built from TRBV6-2 or TRBV6-3 and TRBJ2-2; a weak D match, TRBD2 (5 bases). This CDR3 spans 16 amino acids. Looked up from germline, CDR1 is MNHEY and CDR2 is SVGEGT. CDR3 amino acids: CDSSASSSANTGELFF. DNA of the CDR3: TGTGACAGCAGCGCCAGCAGTAGCGCGAACACCGGGGAGCTGTTTTTT.

This clonotype was counted at least ten times. This chain connects TRBV4-1 to TRBJ2-3; D perhaps matches TRBD2 (6 bases). Germline CDR1 and CDR2: MGHRA and YSYEKL. This CDR3 spans 14 amino acids. The V gene lost 4 bases and the J gene lost 2 bases, with 10 bases spanning the gap. The CDR3 reads CASSPGGITDTQYF. CDR3 sequence (DNA): TGCGCCAGCAGCCCTGGCGGGATCACAGATACGCAGTATTTT.

The rearrangement links TRBV11-2 to TRBJ2-3, with TRBD1 matching over 10 bases. The CDR3 totals 14 residues. The V gene's germline CDR1 is SGHAT and CDR2 FQNNGV. Losses at the gene ends were 6 bases for V and 3 bases for J; bases not matched to a gene: 3. This chain's CDR3 is CASRRDRGTDTQYF. The CDR3 DNA is TGTGCCAGCAGGCGGGACAGGGGAACAGATACGCAGTATTTT.

The chain combines TRBV21-1 with TRBJ2-7; the table's D call TRBD2 went unverified against the DNA. TRBV21-1 is a pseudogene segment. The CDR3 runs 15 residues. In nucleotides, the CDR3 is TGTGCCAGCAGCATCCGGACTAGCGGGTCCTACGAGCAGTACTTC. The encoded protein is CASSIRTSGSYEQYF.

The table lists this clonotype with a count of one. The conserved closing phenylalanine or tryptophan is absent in this CDR3, likely reflecting a read error. The limits of the CDR3 on the DNA are not certain, so only TCRdb's listed CDR3 is given. The V gene is TRBV11-1, the J gene TRBJ2-1. Germline lookup yields CDR1 SGHAT and CDR2 FQDESV (reference sequence). The CDR3 is 12 residues long, ends included. CDR3: CASSPSGDEQLY.

To note about this clonotype: A much larger clone differs by one base, so this may be a read error. This chain connects TRBV12-3 or TRBV12-4 to TRBJ2-7, with 11 bases that match TRBD2. The length of the CDR3 is 16 residues. The CDR3 coding sequence is TGTGCCAGCAGCCCTGGACTAGCGGGCATCTCCTACGAGCAGCACTTC. Encoded protein: CASSPGLAGISYEQHF.

As to this clonotype: This sequence may be a read error, since a much larger clone differs from it by one base. This chain joins TRBV6-1 and TRBJ2-4; no definite D call. The CDR3 totals 13 residues. Trimming stripped 3 bases from V and 7 bases from J, with 10 bases between. Germline V CDR1 and CDR2: MNHNS, SASEGT. CDR3 DNA sequence: TGTGCCAGCAGTGAGGTTGGCCATAACATTCAGTACTTC. Amino acids: CASSEVGHNIQYF.

V and J are TRBV5-1 and TRBJ2-5; weak D call: TRBD1 (5 bases). Germline CDR1 and CDR2: SGHRS and YFSETQ. The V end was cut by 0 bases, the J end by 5 bases, with 17 bases between. This CDR3 region has 16 residues. Here the CDR3 reads CASSLGDIQGMETQYF. The CDR3 nucleotides read TGCGCCAGCAGCTTGGGCGATATCCAGGGTATGGAGACCCAGTACTTC.

The chain links TRBV24-1 to TRBJ2-1, with a possible D match to TRBD2 (5 bases). Germline CDR1 KGHDR, CDR2 SFDVKD. The CDR3 length is 17 residues. The V gene lost 3 bases and the J gene lost 0 bases, with 14 bases spanning the gap. The CDR3 loop is CATSDPLARLSYNEQFF. Written as DNA, the CDR3 is TGTGCCACCAGTGATCCCCTAGCAAGACTCTCCTACAATGAGCAGTTCTTC.

For this clonotype: A junction end diverges from the germline sequence, so it may reflect a read error. V gene TRBV29-1 combines with J gene TRBJ2-4; TRBD2 matches 8 bases. Germline assignment: CDR1 SQVTM and CDR2 ANQGSEA. The length of the CDR3 is 15 residues. CDR3 nucleotides: TGCAGCGCCACCCCGGGGGGGGAGGCCAAAAACACTCAGTGCTTC. Encoded protein: CSATPGGEAKNTQCF.

V and J are TRBV13 and TRBJ2-1; a weak D match, TRBD2 (6 bases). This CDR3 contains 18 residues. Germline CDR1 PRHDT, CDR2 FYEKMQ (reference sequence). Trimming removed 0 bases at V and 8 bases at J, with 23 bases between. CDR3 protein: CASSLGLIGASESDEQFF. The CDR3 nucleotides are TGTGCCAGCAGCTTAGGCCTAATTGGGGCTAGCGAGTCCGATGAGCAGTTCTTC.

This clonotype was seen many times. The chain recombines TRBV6-1 with TRBJ2-3; no clear D gene. Trimming left V 3 bases short and J 6 bases short, with 10 bases between. Germline CDR1 MNHNS, CDR2 SASEGT. The CDR3 runs to 13 residues. This CDR3 reads CASSEGNGDTQYF. CDR3 sequence (DNA): TGTGCCAGCAGTGAGGGGAATGGGGATACGCAGTATTTT.

This clonotype was seen repeatedly, ten times or more. The chain uses TRBV7-9 and TRBJ2-3; no reliable D call. CDR3 size: 12 residues. Germline CDR1 is SEHNR and CDR2 is FQNEAQ (reference sequence). The ends were cut back, 4 bases at V and 3 bases at J, with 5 bases in the middle. In DNA, the CDR3 is TGTGCCAGCAGCTCCGTTACAGATACGCAGTATTTT. Protein product: CASSSVTDTQYF. The full variable domain, its missing parts supplied by reference TRBV7-9 and TRBJ2-3, is DTGVSQNPRHKITKRGQNVTFRCDPISEHNRLYWYRQTLGQGPEFLTYFQNEAQLEKSRLLSDRFSAERPKGSFSTLEIQRTEQGDSAMYLCASSSVTDTQYFGPGTRLTVL.

Turning to this clonotype: A clone one base away is much larger, so this may be a read error. The J gene is TRBJ1-1, the V gene TRBV12-3 or TRBV12-4; D unresolved. The germline V and J ends were trimmed by 5 bases and 1 base, with 11 bases remaining between them. CDR3 size: 14 residues. The CDR3 protein is CASSDRNQNTEAFF. CDR3 DNA: TGTGCCAGCAGTGATCGGAACCAGAACACTGAAGCTTTCTTT.

In regard to this clonotype: The germline gene is not matched at one end of the junction; a read error may be the cause. The V gene is TRBV5-8, the J gene TRBJ2-1; possible D gene TRBD2, 6 bases. The germline CDR1 and CDR2 sequences are SGHTS and YDEGEE. CDR3 size: 16 residues. In DNA form, the CDR3 reads TGTGCCAGCAGCTTGGAATACGGGAGCTCCTTCAATGAGCAGTTCTTC. Translating gives CASSLEYGSSFNEQFF.

In the case of this clonotype: Its ends do not fully match the called genes, so a read error is possible. The rearrangement joins TRBV4-1 to TRBJ2-6; 9 bases map to TRBD1. CDR3 length: 17 residues. Germline values: CDR1 MGHRA, CDR2 YSYEKL. The DNA of the CDR3 is TGCGCCAGCAGCCAAGATGGACAGGGGTCTGGGACCAACGTCCTGACTTTC. Translated: CASSQDGQGSGTNVLTF.

Details on this clonotype: A single base separates this from a much larger clone, so it may be a read error. The chain has TRBV6-1 and TRBJ2-6, with 7 bases fitting TRBD2. The CDR3 extends over 17 amino acids. Germline lookup yields CDR1 MNHNS and CDR2 SASEGT. The CDR3 loop is CASSEGGSTTGANALTF. CDR3 DNA: TGTGCCAGCAGTGAGGGAGGGTCCACGACTGGGGCCAACGCCCTGACTTTC.